This TCR beta chain was observed in a study of blood T cell repertoires in COVID-19. In the authors' workflow: Reference gene primer amplification yielded estimated nucleated cell counts. The data were produced by immunoSEQ multiplex PCR, yet TCRdb's version contains in-frame clones alone and is incomplete. For V, J and clone size, that table is used; D and trimming come from the DNA. The sample includes fewer than 200,000 clones, approximately 89% of them seen just once. Sequenced material: peripheral blood. This clonotype was obtained from a man aged 40-50 years with active or convalescent COVID-19.

CDR3 sequence: CASSLSGNEKLFF. The CDR3 coding sequence is TGTGCCAGCAGTTTATCAGGAAATGAAAAACTGTTTTTT. The rearrangement links TRBV12-3 or TRBV12-4 to TRBJ1-4, with D unresolved. CDR3 length: 13 amino acids. The V gene lost 2 bases and the J gene lost 5 bases, with 6 bases spanning the gap.